This TCR beta chain was captured in a study of T-cell reconstitution after alpha-beta-depleted transplantation in children. Preparation of the TCRbeta library involved a method that used unique molecular identifiers. TCRdb called the PCR reads again in MiXCR, with one record for every CDR3 protein. The repertoire holds a few hundred thousand distinct CDR3 sequences, with about a quarter as singletons. The CDR3 loop spans 16 amino acids. Trimming removed 0 bases from V and 6 bases from J, with 16 bases in between. The germline CDR1 and CDR2 sequences are SGHRS and YFSETQ. This clonotype was found a few times. Its antigen is still unknown. Study results and limitations: Once a year had passed after transplant, T-cell counts and diversity came mostly from newly produced T cells. TCRbeta diversity was high at day 60 in some patients (a result of surviving recipient T cells and thymic progenitors). The origin of alpha-beta T cells about two months after transplant was reportedly several hundred expanded graft clones.

The TCR was taken from a boy younger than two with Wiskott-Aldrich syndrome, due to receive a stem cell transplant. This material consisted of PBMCs, taken before TCRalphabeta/CD19-depleted stem cell transplant. V gene TRBV5-1 combines with J gene TRBJ2-1; no firm D call. The CDR3 nucleotides are TGCGCCAGCAGCTTGGTGCTCGGCGGTACCCCCAATGAGCAGTTCTTC. This codes for CASSLVLGGTPNEQFF.